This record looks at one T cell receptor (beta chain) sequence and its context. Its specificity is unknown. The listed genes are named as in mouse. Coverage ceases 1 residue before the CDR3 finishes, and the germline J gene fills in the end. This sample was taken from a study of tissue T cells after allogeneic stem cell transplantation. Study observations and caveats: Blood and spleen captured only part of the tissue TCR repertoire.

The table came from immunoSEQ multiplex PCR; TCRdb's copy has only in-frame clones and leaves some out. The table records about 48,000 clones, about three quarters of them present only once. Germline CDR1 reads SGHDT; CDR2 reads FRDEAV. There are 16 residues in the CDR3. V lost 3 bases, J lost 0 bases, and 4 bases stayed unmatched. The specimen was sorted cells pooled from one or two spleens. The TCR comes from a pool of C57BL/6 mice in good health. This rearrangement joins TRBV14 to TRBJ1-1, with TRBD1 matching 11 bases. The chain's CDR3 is CASSSWTGGANTEVFF. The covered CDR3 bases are TGTGCCAGCAGTTCCTGGACAGGGGGCGCAAACACAGAAGTCTTC.